This record covers a single T cell receptor beta chain. Its cognate antigen is unknown. Noted treatment: approximately nine-day PBMC culture with coronavirus spike peptide pools or control peptides (ViraFEST assay). Negative selection yielded CD4+ T cells from day-10 cultures. This sample was taken from a study of vaccination and CD4 T cells after COVID-19. As for the study in general: Post-vaccine sample collection happened at a median of approximately 74 days after dose two, ranging 14 to 241.

The V gene lost 5 bases and the J gene lost 2 bases, with 12 bases spanning the gap. The CDR3 is made up of 13 amino acids. CDR1 DFQATT and CDR2 SNEGSKA come from the germline V gene (reference sequence). Cultured CD4+ T-cell DNA underwent Oncomine TCR Beta short-read sequencing. TCRdb independently ran MiXCR on the PCR reads; one entry per CDR3 protein. Found here are roughly 16,000 distinct CDR3 sequences, about 60% of them singletons; the top ten hold 12%. The study, taken as a whole, reports: Spike mono-reactivity was the property of 304 of 307 vaccine-specific clones in convalescent patients.

Sequences were obtained from CD4+ T cells from blood, cultured in vitro. The sequence was collected from a human donor who had recovered from COVID-19. The genes are TRBV20-1 and TRBJ2-5; D perhaps matches TRBD2 (5 bases). The CDR3 loop reads CSAGPGIQETQYF. Written as DNA, the CDR3 is TGCAGTGCTGGCCCGGGAATTCAAGAGACCCAGTACTTC.